A single sample gave rise to the 22 T cell receptor beta chains below, sequenced in a study of Ad26.COV2.S vaccination and SARS-CoV-2 variants. Clones were sequenced by immunoSEQ multiplex PCR, and TCRdb holds only the in-frame ones, with some missing. The sample consists of some 500,000 clones, roughly nine tenths of them appearing once. Treatment indicated: 19 received Ad26.COV2.S at low or high dose, single or two shots; roughly five received placebo; per-sample allocation not given. Samples came from day 63 after the first vaccine or placebo injection. The sample was peripheral blood, taken in a trial of Ad26.COV2.S vaccine versus placebo. These receptor sequences come from a person between 18 and 59 years old who received the Ad26.COV2.S COVID-19 vaccine or a placebo.

This chain joins TRBV19 and TRBJ1-5, with D perhaps TRBD1 (5 bases). The ends were cut back, 3 bases at V and 4 bases at J, with 7 bases in the middle. The CDR3 extends over 13 amino acids. CDR1 is LNHDA, CDR2 SQIVND, per germline (reference sequence). The chain's CDR3 is CASSIRQNQPQHF. The CDR3 DNA follows: TGTGCCAGTAGTATTAGACAGAATCAGCCCCAGCATTTT.

The chain joins TRBV13 to TRBJ2-7; D tentatively fits TRBD1 or TRBD2 (6 bases each). The V gene's germline CDR1 is PRHDT and CDR2 FYEKMQ (reference sequence). The V gene lost 5 bases and the J gene lost 2 bases, with 13 bases spanning the gap. CDR3 length: 14 residues. CDR3 protein: CASSPARGPYEQYF. CDR3 bases: TGTGCCAGCAGCCCCGCCCGGGGGCCCTACGAGCAGTACTTC.

The chain recombines TRBV28 with TRBJ1-1; weak D call: TRBD1 (5 bases). The CDR3 is 13 amino acids. The V gene's germline CDR1 is MDHEN and CDR2 SYDVKM. Deletions cut 6 bases from V and 6 bases from J, with 14 bases between. CDR3 protein: CASRQVLSPEAFF. The CDR3 bases are TGTGCCAGCAGACAGGTTCTCAGCCCTGAAGCTTTCTTT.

This clone has a handful of counts. This rearrangement joins TRBV5-4 to TRBJ1-1; the match to TRBD1 covers 9 bases. Germline V gives CDR1 SGHNT, CDR2 YYREEE (reference sequence). The CDR3 totals 15 residues. J was trimmed by 0 bases and V by 3 bases; bases with no gene match: 3. CDR3 region: CASSWGTGLNTEAFF. The CDR3 nucleotides read TGTGCCAGCAGCTGGGGGACAGGGCTGAACACTGAAGCTTTCTTT.

The chain carries TRBV7-8 and TRBJ1-5, with D unclear. Germline loops: CDR1 SGHVS, CDR2 FQNEAQ. Trimming removed 1 base from V and 3 bases from J, with 10 bases in between. There are 15 residues in the CDR3. The CDR3 sequence: CASSLDGYLNQPQHF. In DNA, the CDR3 is TGTGCCAGCAGCTTAGACGGATATCTCAATCAGCCCCAGCATTTT.

This clone was counted once. This rearrangement joins TRBV9 to TRBJ1-6, with a tentative D call TRBD1 (5 bases). Germline CDR1 and CDR2: SGDLS and YYNGEE. V lost 0 bases to trimming and J lost 4 bases, with 14 bases between them. CDR3 size: 17 residues. Written as DNA, the CDR3 is TGTGCCAGCAGCGTAGAGGACATTTCTCTTTATAATTCACCCCTCCACTTT. Protein sequence: CASSVEDISLYNSPLHF.

The chain combines TRBV19 with TRBJ1-1, with D unclear. Germline-derived CDR1 and CDR2 are LNHDA and SQIVND (reference sequence). The CDR3 is 13 amino acids. V shed 1 base and J shed 1 base, with 4 bases lying between them. The CDR3 is CASSIGQNTEAFF. The CDR3 nucleotides are TGTGCCAGTAGTATAGGCCAGAACACTGAAGCTTTCTTT. Full variable domain (missing parts from reference TRBV19 and TRBJ1-1): DGGITQSPKYLFRKEGQNVTLSCEQNLNHDAMYWYRQDPGQGLRLIYYSQIVNDFQKGDIAEGYSVSREKKESFPLTVTSAQKNPTAFYLCASSIGQNTEAFFGQGTRLTVV.

This clone was seen a single time. The CDR3 coding sequence is TGTGCCAGCAGCCGACCAGGAGGAGGGGCGCGTACCAATGAGCAGTTCTTC. It yields the protein CASSRPGGGARTNEQFF. The chain joins TRBV5-4 to TRBJ2-1; perhaps TRBD2 as D (6 bases). Trimming took off 4 bases at V and 6 bases at J, with 23 bases between the two ends. Germline V gives CDR1 SGHNT, CDR2 YYREEE (reference sequence). CDR3 length: 17 residues.

J is TRBJ1-4 and V is TRBV4-2; D gene unclear. Germline V gene lookup returns CDR1 LGHNA and CDR2 YNFKEQ. The CDR3 runs to 16 residues. V lost 4 bases and J 4 bases, leaving 16 bases between the germline ends. DNA of the CDR3: TGTGCCAGCAGCCCAAAACAAAGGCAGAGTAATGAAAAACTGTTTTTT. Its protein product is CASSPKQRQSNEKLFF.

The V and J genes are TRBV19 and TRBJ2-3, with 9 bases that match TRBD2. Trimming cost V 2 bases and J 2 bases; bases outside gene matches: 14. The V gene's germline CDR1 is LNHDA and CDR2 SQIVND (reference sequence). The CDR3 is 19 amino acids. CDR3 DNA sequence: TGTGCCAGTAGTATATTTCGACCGACTAGCGGTTTGCCCACAGATACGCAGTATTTT. As protein: CASSIFRPTSGLPTDTQYF.

The genes are TRBV9 and TRBJ1-2; no reliable D call. The CDR3 has 12 amino acids. V lost 3 bases and J lost 2, with 5 bases in between. Germline-derived CDR1 and CDR2 are SGDLS and YYNGEE. CDR3 amino acids: CASSASNYGYTF. In DNA, the CDR3 is TGTGCCAGCAGCGCATCCAACTATGGCTACACCTTC.

This clone appeared many times. Other DNA sequences from this sample encode an identical CDR3 as well. The J gene is TRBJ2-2, the V gene TRBV6-4, with D hard to call. Between the trimmed V and J ends, which lost 2 bases and 3 bases, there was a span of 4 bases. Germline CDR1 is MRHNA and CDR2 is SNTAGT. The CDR3 totals 13 residues. The CDR3 nucleotides read TGTGCCAGCAGTGACAGGGACACCGGGGAGCTGTTTTTT. Amino acids: CASSDRDTGELFF.

V and J are TRBV6-2 or TRBV6-3 and TRBJ2-4, with unresolved D. The CDR3 covers 14 residues. The germline V gene has CDR1 MNHEY and CDR2 SVGEGT. The ends were cut back, 4 bases at V and 0 bases at J, with 7 bases in the middle. CDR3 in amino acids: CASSSDGAKNIQYF. The CDR3 DNA reads as TGTGCCAGCAGTTCCGACGGAGCCAAAAACATTCAGTACTTC.

The chain employs TRBV29-1 and TRBJ2-3; the D call may be TRBD1 or TRBD2 (6 bases each). The CDR3 is 14 amino acids. The germline CDR1 and CDR2 sequences are SQVTM and ANQGSEA. With 8 bases removed from V and 6 bases from J, the gap between germline ends came to 21 bases. DNA of the CDR3: TGCAGCACGGACGGACAGCTCCTAGCGGATACGCAGTATTTT. Translated, it gives CSTDGQLLADTQYF.

The J gene is TRBJ1-2, the V gene TRBV4-3; maybe TRBD1 (5 bases). The CDR3 spans 16 residues. V was trimmed by 2 bases and J by 0 bases, leaving 13 bases between them. CDR1 and CDR2 (germline): LGHNA, YSLEER. The CDR3 DNA reads as TGCGCCAGCAGCCAACTCGAAGACAGTACTAACTATGGCTACACCTTC. It translates to CASSQLEDSTNYGYTF.

With respect to this clone: Other nucleotide sequences from this sample produce the same CDR3. This chain joins TRBV2 and TRBJ1-1; TRBD1 might be the D (5 bases). The V end was cut by 7 bases, the J end by 1 base, with 7 bases between. The CDR3 covers 12 residues. Germline CDR1 is SNHLY and CDR2 is FYNNEI. DNA for the CDR3: TGTGCCAGCATCAGGGAGAACACTGAAGCTTTCTTT. It codes for CASIRENTEAFF.

V usage is TRBV18 and J usage is TRBJ1-2; D gene uncertain. Germline values: CDR1 KGHSH, CDR2 LQKENI. The CDR3 covers 14 residues. The germline V and J ends were trimmed by 6 bases and 2 bases, with 13 bases remaining between them. For the CDR3, the DNA is TGTGCCAGCTCTCCCACTACAGAAAACTATGGCTACACCTTC. This codes for CASSPTTENYGYTF.

V and J are TRBV30 and TRBJ1-3; D gene ambiguous. CDR1 is GTSNPN and CDR2 is SVGIG in the germline V gene (reference sequence). This CDR3 is built from 13 residues. V lost 5 bases and J lost 5, with 13 bases in between. The CDR3 protein is CAWGLENRNTIYF. As DNA, the CDR3 is TGTGCCTGGGGACTCGAGAACAGAAACACCATATATTTT.

The sample holds one count of this clone. Because the CDR3 is missing its conserved closing phenylalanine or tryptophan, this is likely a read error. The DNA is left out, because the CDR3 cannot be placed on it with certainty; the CDR3 is given as TCRdb lists it. The chain combines TRBV5-8 with TRBJ2-7. Looked up from germline, CDR1 is SGHTS and CDR2 is YDEGEE. The CDR3 is 11 residues long, counting both termini. The CDR3 here is CASSSVVSFSA.

The V and J genes are TRBV18 and TRBJ1-2, with D possibly being TRBD1 (5 bases). Germline lookup yields CDR1 KGHSH and CDR2 LQKENI. The CDR3 spans 15 residues. V was clipped by 3 bases and J by 7 bases, with 18 bases between them. Written as DNA, the CDR3 is TGTGCCAGCTCACCTACAGAAATCAGGGCCCTTGGCTACACCTTC. It specifies CASSPTEIRALGYTF.

The V and J genes are TRBV4-2 and TRBJ1-4; D might be TRBD1 (5 bases). CDR1 LGHNA and CDR2 YNFKEQ come from the germline V gene. The V and J ends lost 5 bases and 6 bases respectively, with 16 bases between them. The CDR3 covers 15 residues. The CDR3 nucleotides read TGTGCCAGCAGCGCGGGCGAATTGGGGGATGAAAAACTGTTTTTT. Amino acids: CASSAGELGDEKLFF.

The V gene is TRBV13, the J gene TRBJ2-3, with 7 bases identical to TRBD2. V was clipped by 4 bases and J by 6 bases; unmatched bases: 1. The germline CDR1 and CDR2 sequences are PRHDT and FYEKMQ (reference sequence). This CDR3 contains 12 residues. CDR3 sequence (DNA): TGTGCCAGCAGCTCCGGGGGGGATACGCAGTATTTT. Protein sequence: CASSSGGDTQYF.